Each of the 9 T cell receptor beta chains below was sequenced from the same sample in a study of shared clonotypes between healthy human individuals. As defined, naive CD8 cells were CD45RO-negative and positively selected for CCR7, with terminally differentiated effector memory CD45RA+ cells excluded. Using immunoSEQ multiplex PCR, the repertoire was profiled, and TCRdb retains in-frame clones only, with some absent. This table holds around 610,000 clones, roughly 96% found once. Sequencing input: naive CD8+ T cells sorted from blood. These receptors all stem from a woman aged 25 to 39 in good health.

This clone was counted a single time. J is TRBJ2-4 and V is TRBV6-1; 10 nucleotides line up with TRBD2. The germline V gene has CDR1 MNHNS and CDR2 SASEGT. V lost 2 bases and J lost 6; bases outside the gene matches: 4. The CDR3 length is 15 residues. The CDR3 spells CASSELTSGPNIQYF. CDR3 nucleotide sequence: TGTGCCAGCAGTGAACTGACTAGCGGGCCAAACATTCAGTACTTC.

J is TRBJ2-3 and V is TRBV6-5; D perhaps matches TRBD2 (6 bases). The V end was cut by 0 bases, the J end by 8 bases, with 9 bases between. The V gene's germline CDR1 is MNHEY and CDR2 SVGAGI. The CDR3 loop spans 13 amino acids. CDR3 sequence reads: CASSYSIGGTQYF. The CDR3 nucleotides are TGTGCCAGCAGTTACTCGATCGGGGGTACGCAGTATTTT.

This chain links TRBV5-8 with TRBJ1-5, with D uncertain. Trimming took off 4 bases at V and 6 bases at J, with 8 bases between the two ends. The length of the CDR3 is 12 residues. In germline, CDR1 is SGHTS, CDR2 YDEGEE. The CDR3 bases are TGTGCCAGCAGCGAGGTAGGTCAGCCCCAGCATTTT. Protein: CASSEVGQPQHF.

The V call is TRBV5-1, the J call TRBJ2-3, with TRBD2 identical over 7 bases. The germline CDR1 and CDR2 sequences are SGHRS and YFSETQ. This CDR3 is 17 amino acids long. V lost 5 bases, J lost 2 bases, and 14 bases stayed unmatched. The DNA for the CDR3 is TGCGCCAGCAGACGGTCCAGACTAGCCGTGCACACAGATACGCAGTATTTT. It translates to CASRRSRLAVHTDTQYF.

The chain links TRBV11-2 to TRBJ2-7; 10 bases are shared with TRBD2. The CDR3 length is 17 residues. V was pared by 3 bases and J by 1 base, with 9 bases of the junction left unmatched. CDR1 SGHAT and CDR2 FQNNGV come from the germline V gene. The DNA of the CDR3 is TGTGCCAGCAGCTTGGCTAGCGGGAGTTTATTGTCCTACGAGCAGTACTTC. Its protein product is CASSLASGSLLSYEQYF.

The CDR3 loop reads CASRRQGDTGELFF. The CDR3 DNA is TGTGCCAGCAGAAGACAGGGAGACACCGGGGAGCTGTTTTTT. This sequence joins TRBV6-1 and TRBJ2-2; 7 nucleotides align to TRBD1. J gave up 3 bases and V 6 bases, and 4 bases lay outside the gene matches. The CDR3 covers 14 residues. Germline V CDR1 and CDR2: MNHNS, SASEGT.

This chain connects TRBV6-6 to TRBJ2-3; D may be TRBD1 (8 bases). V lost 6 bases and J lost 1, with 17 bases in between. CDR1 is MNHNY, CDR2 SVGAGI, per germline (reference sequence). This CDR3 comprises 16 residues. This chain's CDR3 is CASRILTGGGTDTQYF. DNA of the CDR3: TGTGCCAGCAGAATTCTTACAGGGGGGGGCACAGATACGCAGTATTTT.

V is TRBV5-1 and J is TRBJ1-2; 10 bases match TRBD1. The CDR3 has 14 amino acids. V lost 0 bases to trimming and J lost 7 bases; unmatched junction nucleotides: 3. Germline CDR1 and CDR2: SGHRS and YFSETQ. The CDR3 region has the DNA TGCGCCAGCAGCTTGGGACAGGGGGCTGGTGGCTACACCTTC. Protein product: CASSLGQGAGGYTF.

The V call is TRBV27, the J call TRBJ2-7; the D gene is possibly TRBD1 (5 bases). The CDR3 spans 15 residues. The V end lost 6 bases, the J end lost 1 base, and 16 bases lay between the germline ends. Germline V lookup: CDR1 MNHEY, CDR2 SMNVEV (reference sequence). The CDR3 protein is CASSSPLAGSYEQYF. For the CDR3, the DNA is TGTGCCAGCAGCTCCCCCCTGGCAGGGTCCTACGAGCAGTACTTC.